Each of the 25 T cell receptor beta chains below was sequenced from the same sample in a study of blood T cell repertoires in COVID-19. Profiled with immunoSEQ multiplex PCR; TCRdb holds only in-frame clones, not every one. Among approximately 150,000 clones, about nine tenths were seen once, and the ten largest hold more than 3%. The sample comprised peripheral blood. The receptors originated from a woman between 65 and 79 years old with acute or convalescent COVID-19.

The rearrangement links TRBV29-1 to TRBJ2-1; 7 bases are shared with TRBD2. The CDR3 has 15 residues. V trimming: 4 bases; J trimming: 0 bases; junction bases outside the gene matches: 6. Germline V CDR1 and CDR2: SQVTM, ANQGSEA. CDR3 nucleotide sequence: TGCAGCGTTGGAGCGGGATCAAGCTCCTACAATGAGCAGTTCTTC. Protein: CSVGAGSSSYNEQFF.

The chain couples TRBV9 to TRBJ1-1, with D uncertain. Germline V gene sequence: CDR1 SGDLS, CDR2 YYNGEE. The V gene lost 2 bases and the J gene lost 4 bases, with 15 bases spanning the gap. The length of the CDR3 is 15 residues. The CDR3 protein is CASSVGEYSGTEAFF. CDR3 nucleotides: TGTGCCAGCAGCGTTGGAGAGTATTCGGGCACTGAAGCTTTCTTT. The variable domain in full, with the rest retrieved from reference TRBV9 and TRBJ1-1, is DSGVTQTPKHLITATGQRVTLRCSPRSGDLSVYWYQQSLDQGLQFLIQYYNGEERAKGNILERFSAQQFPDLHSELNLSSLELGDSALYFCASSVGEYSGTEAFFGQGTRLTVV.

CDR3 nucleotide sequence: TGTGCCAGCAGCAAAGACACCTATAGCAATCAGCCCCAGCATTTT. It translates to CASSKDTYSNQPQHF. J is TRBJ1-5 and V is TRBV7-8, with no clear D. V shed 5 bases and J shed 0 bases, with 11 bases lying between them. The germline V gene encodes CDR1 SGHVS and CDR2 FQNEAQ. The CDR3 is 15 residues long.

J is TRBJ2-6 and V is TRBV19; the D gene is possibly TRBD1 (5 bases). CDR1 and CDR2 (germline): LNHDA, SQIVND (reference sequence). This CDR3 comprises 18 residues. V was pared by 10 bases and J by 0 bases, with 22 bases between. DNA for the CDR3: TGTGCCACCAAGATCGGACCAGGGTCCTACTCTGGGGCCAACGTCCTGACTTTC. This gives the protein CATKIGPGSYSGANVLTF.

The CDR3 is CASSSLTGGTEAFF. CDR3 sequence (DNA): TGTGCCAGCAGTTCACTGACAGGGGGCACTGAAGCTTTCTTT. The V and J genes are TRBV27 and TRBJ1-1; TRBD1 matches 9 bases. The CDR3 runs to 14 residues. Trimming cost V 4 bases and J 4 bases; bases outside gene matches: 4. Germline assignment: CDR1 MNHEY and CDR2 SMNVEV (reference sequence).

This clone was seen only a few times. The CDR3: CASRPDGTGVSPLHF. For the CDR3, the DNA is TGTGCCAGCAGACCTGACGGGACAGGGGTTTCACCCCTCCACTTT. V is TRBV7-9 and J is TRBJ1-6, with 10 bases identical to TRBD1. There are 15 residues in the CDR3. Germline CDR1 is SEHNR and CDR2 is FQNEAQ (reference sequence). Trimming cost V 6 bases and J 9 bases; bases outside gene matches: 8.

This chain joins TRBV6-5 and TRBJ2-1; TRBD1 matches at 9 bases. The CDR3 contains 15 residues. Germline loops: CDR1 MNHEY, CDR2 SVGAGI. Unmatched junction bases numbered 7, after V lost 5 bases and J lost 5 bases. CDR3 coding DNA: TGTGCCAGCAGTAACCCGGGACAGGGTAACAATGAGCAGTTCTTC. Translated: CASSNPGQGNNEQFF.

The V call is TRBV15, the J call TRBJ1-5; 7 bases fit TRBD1. Unmatched junction bases numbered 8, after V lost 0 bases and J lost 9 bases. The germline V gene has CDR1 LNHNV and CDR2 YYDKDF (reference sequence). The CDR3 length is 15 residues. The CDR3 reads CATSRDTRGSGPQHF. Written as DNA, the CDR3 is TGTGCCACCAGCAGAGATACCAGGGGGTCTGGGCCCCAGCATTTT.

This clone was picked up a small number of times. This chain joins TRBV6-2 or TRBV6-3 and TRBJ2-7; 8 bases agree with TRBD1. This CDR3 contains 14 residues. Trimming removed 0 bases from V and 4 bases from J; junction bases left unmatched: 2. CDR1 and CDR2 (germline): MNHEY, SVGEGT. The CDR3 spells CASSYSDRGYEQYF. The CDR3 DNA sequence: TGTGCCAGCAGTTACTCTGACAGGGGATACGAGCAGTACTTC.

This chain uses TRBV7-2 with TRBJ1-3; 11 bases agree with TRBD1. Unmatched junction bases numbered 9, after V lost 2 bases and J lost 0 bases. In germline, CDR1 is SGHTA, CDR2 FQGNSA. The CDR3 runs 19 residues. CDR3 sequence (DNA): TGTGCCAGCAGCTTACTTGGGACAGGGGGTTTGAGCTCTGGAAACACCATATATTTT. Translation gives CASSLLGTGGLSSGNTIYF.

The J gene is TRBJ1-2, the V gene TRBV29-1; possible D gene TRBD1, 6 bases. Per the germline V gene, CDR1 is SQVTM and CDR2 is ANQGSEA. CDR3 length equals 14 residues. The V gene lost 3 bases and the J gene lost 0 bases, with 11 bases spanning the gap. The CDR3 here is CSVDPTGSNYGYTF. For the CDR3, the DNA is TGCAGCGTTGACCCTACAGGGTCTAACTATGGCTACACCTTC. Filled out from reference TRBV29-1 and TRBJ1-2, the complete variable domain reads SAVISQKPSRDICQRGTSLTIQCQVDSQVTMMFWYRQQPGQSLTLIATANQGSEATYESGFVIDKFPISRPNLTFSTLTVSNMSPEDSSIYLCSVDPTGSNYGYTFGSGTRLTVV.

This clone is a singleton in its sample. The chain links TRBV7-9 to TRBJ1-5; 7 nucleotides agree with TRBD1. Germline V lookup: CDR1 SEHNR, CDR2 FQNEAQ (reference sequence). With 7 bases clipped from V and 5 bases from J, the junction kept 8 bases outside the gene matches. The CDR3 totals 14 residues. In nucleotides, the CDR3 is TGTGCCAGCACCAAAGGGGGCCAGGATCAGCCCCAGCATTTT. Its protein product is CASTKGGQDQPQHF.

CDR3 in DNA: TGTGCCAGTAGTCTACAGGGGGCCGGTGGTATTGCTGGGGCCAACGTCCTGACTTTC. As protein: CASSLQGAGGIAGANVLTF. This sequence joins TRBV19 and TRBJ2-6, with TRBD1 matching 9 bases. Trimming cost V 5 bases and J 2 bases; bases outside gene matches: 13. The CDR3 consists of 19 residues. Germline CDR1 and CDR2: LNHDA and SQIVND (reference sequence).

The rearrangement uses TRBV4-1 and TRBJ2-7, with 7 bases that match TRBD1. V was clipped by 3 bases and J by 0 bases; unmatched bases: 8. Germline lookup yields CDR1 MGHRA and CDR2 YSYEKL. There are 16 residues in the CDR3. The CDR3 protein is CASSHNPDRVSYEQYF. CDR3 sequence (DNA): TGCGCCAGCAGCCACAACCCCGACAGGGTCTCCTACGAGCAGTACTTC.

This chain joins TRBV12-3 or TRBV12-4 and TRBJ1-5; no definite D call. Between the trimmed V and J ends, which lost 1 base and 5 bases, there was a span of 6 bases. This CDR3 is 13 amino acids long. The CDR3 bases are TGTGCCAGCAGTTTAGGGCCGTATCAGCCCCAGCATTTT. As protein: CASSLGPYQPQHF.

On this clone: One end of the junction fails to match germline, which may point to a read error. V gene TRBV4-1 combines with J gene TRBJ1-5; 7 nucleotides line up with TRBD1. CDR1 and CDR2 from the germline V gene are MGHRA and YSYEKL. The length of the CDR3 is 13 residues. The CDR3 nucleotides are TGCGCCTGCAGCGGACAGGTTGCTGAGCCCCAGCATTTT. Encoded protein: CACSGQVAEPQHF.

The gene calls are TRBV2 and TRBJ1-1; 8 bases are shared with TRBD1. CDR3 length equals 14 residues. J was trimmed by 0 bases and V by 5 bases; bases with no gene match: 2. Germline loops: CDR1 SNHLY, CDR2 FYNNEI. CDR3 sequence: CASSTGGLNTEAFF. The CDR3 DNA follows: TGTGCCAGCAGTACAGGGGGGCTGAACACTGAAGCTTTCTTT.

The gene calls are TRBV5-5 and TRBJ2-7, with 13 nucleotides matching TRBD2. Germline CDR1 is SGHKS and CDR2 is YYEKEE (reference sequence). Trimming at V came to 4 bases and at J to 0 bases, leaving 13 bases not matched to a gene. The CDR3 extends over 19 amino acids. As DNA, the CDR3 is TGTGCCAGCAGCCCTGGAGGGACTAGCGGGACCCCCCTCTCCTACGAGCAGTACTTC. Amino acid sequence: CASSPGGTSGTPLSYEQYF. Full variable domain (outside the CDR3, taken from reference TRBV5-5 and TRBJ2-7): DAGVTQSPTHLIKTRGQQVTLRCSPISGHKSVSWYQQVLGQGPQFIFQYYEKEERGRGNFPDRFSARQFPNYSSELNVNALLLGDSALYLCASSPGGTSGTPLSYEQYFGPGTRLTVT.

The rearrangement uses TRBV5-1 and TRBJ2-7; 12 bases line up with TRBD2. The CDR3 is 17 amino acids. CDR1 is SGHRS and CDR2 is YFSETQ in the germline V gene. Trimming at V came to 0 bases and at J to 4 bases, leaving 8 bases not matched to a gene. The CDR3 region has the DNA TGCGCCAGCAGCTTGGAGCCGGCGACTAGCGGGAGATACGAGCAGTACTTC. Amino acids: CASSLEPATSGRYEQYF.

This rearrangement joins TRBV6-5 to TRBJ2-2; no firm D call. The germline V gene encodes CDR1 MNHEY and CDR2 SVGAGI. The CDR3 runs to 14 residues. Trimming shortened V by 0 bases and J by 5 bases, and 7 bases separated the two germline ends. In DNA form, the CDR3 reads TGTGCCAGCAGTTACTCGAGCACTACCGGGGAGCTGTTTTTT. Its protein is CASSYSSTTGELFF.

This rearrangement joins TRBV5-1 to TRBJ2-1; TRBD2 is a possible D gene (6 bases). With 3 bases removed from V and 2 bases from J, the gap between germline ends came to 6 bases. The CDR3 spans 13 residues. Looked up from germline, CDR1 is SGHRS and CDR2 is YFSETQ. CDR3 bases: TGCGCCAGCAGCTGGAGGGCCTACAATGAGCAGTTCTTC. This encodes CASSWRAYNEQFF.

The gene calls are TRBV29-1 and TRBJ2-1, with 16 bases matching TRBD2. CDR1 is SQVTM, CDR2 ANQGSEA, per germline. The CDR3 runs 17 residues. The junction had 11 bases not matched to a gene; V was cut back by 5 bases and J by 7 bases. The CDR3 nucleotides are TGCAGCGTTCAGGACACGGGACTAGCGGGAGGGTGGAATGAGCAGTTCTTC. Translating gives CSVQDTGLAGGWNEQFF.

The rearrangement joins TRBV5-1 to TRBJ1-1; perhaps TRBD1 as D (5 bases). Germline CDR1 reads SGHRS; CDR2 reads YFSETQ. The CDR3 has 16 residues. V was clipped by 3 bases and J by 1 base, with 16 bases between them. Written as DNA, the CDR3 is TGCGCCAGCAGCTACGGATACCTCCAGGGGAACACTGAAGCTTTCTTT. It codes for CASSYGYLQGNTEAFF.

For this clone: Its ends do not fully match the called genes, so a read error is possible. The rearrangement uses TRBV25-1 and TRBJ2-2, with 8 nucleotides matching TRBD1. CDR1 and CDR2 (germline): MGHDK, SYGVNS. The CDR3 loop spans 15 amino acids. CDR3 residues: CASSGWTGNTVELFF. In nucleotides, the CDR3 is TGTGCCAGCAGTGGTTGGACAGGGAACACCGTGGAGCTGTTTTTT.

V is TRBV4-3 and J is TRBJ2-1, with 11 bases fitting TRBD2. Germline assignment: CDR1 LGHNA and CDR2 YSLEER. The CDR3 length is 17 residues. V lost 0 bases to trimming and J lost 3 bases; unmatched junction nucleotides: 4. Written as DNA, the CDR3 is TGCGCCAGCAGCCAAGACTACGGGACTAGCGGCTACAATGAGCAGTTCTTC. It encodes CASSQDYGTSGYNEQFF.